Presented here are 18 T cell receptor beta chains from one specimen sequenced in a study of OX40 agonist ivuxolimab in advanced cancers. Sequencing used immunoSEQ multiplex PCR; TCRdb keeps in-frame clones, though not all of them. The table has some 60,000 clones, roughly nine tenths seen once. Sample: CD4+ or CD8+ T cells sorted from blood, taken in a trial of the OX40 agonist ivuxolimab. The receptors originated from an adult with an advanced solid tumor such as melanoma, head and neck, liver or kidney cancer.

This chain links TRBV29-1 with TRBJ1-4; no firm D call. Trimming shortened V by 4 bases and J by 16 bases, and 10 bases separated the two germline ends. The CDR3 consists of 9 residues. The germline gives CDR1 SQVTM, CDR2 ANQGSEA. CDR3 sequence: CSVALNRFF. In DNA, the CDR3 is TGCAGCGTTGCTCTGAATCGGTTTTTT.

This sequence joins TRBV28 and TRBJ2-7; TRBD1 agrees at 7 bases. The CDR3 length is 12 residues. The germline V gene encodes CDR1 MDHEN and CDR2 SYDVKM. V dropped 7 bases and J dropped 3; count of bases not matched to a gene: 3. The CDR3 loop reads CASKDRNYEQYF. In DNA form, the CDR3 reads TGTGCCAGCAAGGACAGGAACTACGAGCAGTACTTC.

V usage is TRBV6-6 and J usage is TRBJ2-1; tentative D call: TRBD2 (5 bases). Trimming removed 7 bases at V and 4 bases at J, with 17 bases between. This CDR3 is 15 amino acids long. Germline V lookup: CDR1 MNHNY, CDR2 SVGAGI (reference sequence). CDR3 protein: CASTKPGSIYNEQFF. CDR3 in DNA: TGTGCCAGCACCAAACCGGGGTCTATTTACAATGAGCAGTTCTTC.

The V and J genes are TRBV7-9 and TRBJ1-1; tentatively, D is TRBD1 (6 bases). This CDR3 region has 14 residues. V gave up 4 bases and J gave up 0 bases, with 9 bases separating them. CDR1 and CDR2 (germline): SEHNR, FQNEAQ (reference sequence). The chain's CDR3 is CASSWGQMNTEAFF. The CDR3 DNA sequence: TGTGCCAGCAGCTGGGGACAAATGAACACTGAAGCTTTCTTT.

The J gene is TRBJ1-5, the V gene TRBV7-2, with TRBD1 as a possible D gene (6 bases). The CDR3 extends over 16 amino acids. Germline V CDR1 and CDR2: SGHTA, FQGNSA. Trimming left V 0 bases short and J 7 bases short, with 16 bases between. CDR3 residues: CASSLAATTGRQPQHF. Written as DNA, the CDR3 is TGTGCCAGCAGCTTAGCGGCCACTACAGGGCGACAGCCCCAGCATTTT. The complete variable domain, with remaining parts taken from reference TRBV7-2 and TRBJ1-5, reads GAGVSQSPSNKVTEKGKDVELRCDPISGHTALYWYRQSLGQGLEFLIYFQGNSAPDKSGLPSDRFSAERTGGSVSTLTIQRTQQEDSAVYLCASSLAATTGRQPQHFGDGTRLSIL.

V usage is TRBV29-1 and J usage is TRBJ2-5; tentatively, D is TRBD1 (6 bases). From germline, CDR1 is SQVTM and CDR2 ANQGSEA. The length of the CDR3 is 12 residues. Trimming stripped 6 bases from V and 2 bases from J, with 10 bases between. The CDR3 sequence is CSVRGGQETQYF. The DNA of the CDR3 is TGCAGCGTCCGAGGGGGTCAAGAGACCCAGTACTTC.

This chain joins TRBV28 and TRBJ1-4; D is perhaps TRBD1 (6 bases). CDR3 length: 15 amino acids. V was cut by 4 bases and J by 2 bases, with 11 bases left in between. CDR1 is MDHEN and CDR2 is SYDVKM in the germline V gene. CDR3 DNA sequence: TGTGCCAGCAGTTCGGGGGGGGCCACTAATGAAAAACTGTTTTTT. It yields the protein CASSSGGATNEKLFF.

The table lists this clone with a count of one. The rearrangement joins TRBV7-9 to TRBJ1-5; 8 positions agree with TRBD1. The V gene end was trimmed by 5 bases and the J gene end by 3 bases; junction bases not matched to a gene: 3. The CDR3 totals 14 residues. CDR1 and CDR2 (germline): SEHNR, FQNEAQ (reference sequence). CDR3 sequence: CASSRTGNNQPQHF. CDR3 nucleotide sequence: TGTGCCAGCAGCCGGACAGGGAACAATCAGCCCCAGCATTTT.

The rearrangement joins TRBV28 to TRBJ2-3; a possible D gene is TRBD2 (5 bases). From germline, CDR1 is MDHEN and CDR2 SYDVKM. V lost 2 bases and J lost 1, with 13 bases in between. This CDR3 comprises 16 residues. This CDR3 is CASSLPGMRGTDTQYF. As DNA, the CDR3 is TGTGCCAGCAGTTTACCTGGAATGCGGGGCACAGATACGCAGTATTTT.

V usage is TRBV11-3 and J usage is TRBJ1-1, with D unresolved. V dropped 6 bases and J dropped 0 bases, with 8 bases sitting between them. Germline assignment: CDR1 SGHNT and CDR2 YENEEA. The CDR3 is made up of 13 amino acids. CDR3 DNA: TGTGCCAGCAGGCGGACCGTGAACACTGAAGCTTTCTTT. The encoded protein is CASRRTVNTEAFF.

The V gene is TRBV4-3, the J gene TRBJ2-1, with a tentative D call TRBD1 (6 bases). The CDR3 loop spans 13 amino acids. CDR1 is LGHNA and CDR2 is YSLEER in the germline V gene. V lost 3 bases and J lost 8, with 11 bases in between. The CDR3, as DNA: TGCGCCAGCAGCCAGGAGGCAGGGGATGAGCAGTTCTTC. This encodes CASSQEAGDEQFF.

This clone appeared a single time. The rearrangement links TRBV18 to TRBJ2-5, with a possible D match to TRBD2 (5 bases). V was shortened by 2 bases and J by 7 bases, with 14 bases between the two germline ends. Germline V gives CDR1 KGHSH, CDR2 LQKENI. The CDR3 is 14 residues long. For the CDR3, the DNA is TGTGCCAGCTCACCAAGGACTCCGCATACGACCCAGTACTTC. This codes for CASSPRTPHTTQYF.

The chain has TRBV6-5 and TRBJ1-2; weak D call: TRBD1 (5 bases). Per germline, CDR1 MNHEY and CDR2 SVGAGI. The V and J ends lost 8 bases and 5 bases respectively, with 12 bases between them. The CDR3 spans 12 residues. The CDR3 DNA follows: TGTGCCAGCGGGACGCACGTGTATGGCTACACCTTC. Translated: CASGTHVYGYTF.

This clone was picked up a small number of times. The chain is built from TRBV5-1 and TRBJ1-5, with 9 bases fitting TRBD1. The CDR3 extends over 18 amino acids. V dropped 6 bases and J dropped 3; count of bases not matched to a gene: 16. Germline-derived CDR1 and CDR2 are SGHRS and YFSETQ. CDR3 in amino acids: CASIPRRQGVGINQPQHF. For the CDR3, the DNA is TGCGCCAGCATTCCCCGTAGACAGGGGGTTGGTATCAATCAGCCCCAGCATTTT.

This clone has only one observation. J is TRBJ2-1 and V is TRBV5-1, with TRBD2 identical over 8 bases. The V segment lost 0 bases and the J segment 10 bases; nucleotides outside the gene matches: 6. Germline assignment: CDR1 SGHRS and CDR2 YFSETQ. CDR3 length: 14 residues. DNA for the CDR3: TGCGCCAGCAGCTTGGCGGGGACTAGTTACGAGCAGTTCTTC. Translation gives CASSLAGTSYEQFF.

The rearrangement uses TRBV19 and TRBJ1-5; D call uncertain. The ends were cut back, 5 bases at V and 7 bases at J, with 15 bases in the middle. This CDR3 is 14 amino acids long. CDR1 LNHDA and CDR2 SQIVND come from the germline V gene (reference sequence). CDR3 sequence (DNA): TGTGCCAGTAGTTCCTCGGAAGCCTGGCAGCCCCAGCATTTT. Its translation: CASSSSEAWQPQHF.

CDR3 in amino acids: CASGTGAGGVTDTQYF. In DNA, the CDR3 is TGTGCCAGTGGGACCGGAGCGGGAGGGGTCACAGATACGCAGTATTTT. The chain joins TRBV19 to TRBJ2-3; TRBD2 aligns across 10 bases. Germline V gene lookup returns CDR1 LNHDA and CDR2 SQIVND (reference sequence). The CDR3 covers 16 residues. J was trimmed by 2 bases and V by 8 bases; bases with no gene match: 10.

CDR3 residues: CASSPRGASNQPQHF. In nucleotides, the CDR3 is TGTGCCAGCAGCCCCAGGGGGGCCAGCAATCAGCCCCAGCATTTT. The chain carries TRBV5-6 and TRBJ1-5, with 7 nucleotides matching TRBD1. Germline V gene lookup returns CDR1 SGHDT and CDR2 YYEEEE. V shed 4 bases and J 1 base; nucleotides not matched to a gene: 5. The CDR3 spans 15 residues.